This TCR beta chain was sequenced during a study of CD8 T cells in Susac syndrome. The CDR3 runs 13 residues. V lost 5 bases and J lost 1, with 9 bases in between. Germline lookup yields CDR1 SQVTM and CDR2 ANQGSEA. Peripheral blood CD8+ and CD4+ T cells were profiled by TCR beta sequencing. Each multiple sclerosis control was a treatment-naive patient with relapsing-remitting disease that was either stable or active. RNA in amounts of roughly 0.5 to 1 ug was reverse transcribed with random hexamers. immunoSEQ multiplex PCR amplified TCR beta CDR3 across 54 Vbeta, 13 Jbeta. TCRdb reprocessed the immunoSEQ multiplex PCR reads with MiXCR, giving one entry per CDR3 protein. Of about 400,000 distinct CDR3 sequences listed, approximately 85% are singletons.

The gene calls are TRBV29-1 and TRBJ2-1; possibly TRBD1 for D (5 bases). The source is a human donor with multiple sclerosis. Sequencing was performed on CD8+ T cells from PBMCs. The CDR3 DNA reads TGCAGCGTTACGGACATGTCCTACAATGAGCAGTTCTTC. This encodes CSVTDMSYNEQFF.